This T cell receptor (beta chain) was sequenced during a study of spatial heterogeneity in lung cancer. Study results and caveats: Whereas they appeared in blood less at follow-up, ubiquitous expanded tumor TCRs appeared there more at resection.

Single TCR cDNA molecules each had their own unique molecular identifier. One entry per CDR3 protein results from TCRdb running MiXCR on the 5' RACE reads. The data show about 17,000 distinct CDR3 sequences, roughly 23% seen once. Trimming removed 2 bases from V and 7 bases from J, with 5 bases in between. The CDR3 has 12 residues. CDR1 is KGHSH and CDR2 is LQKENI in the germline V gene. The time point is: sample taken at primary tumor resection. Whole RNA from tumor, nontumor lung or frozen PBMC was sequenced unsorted. The table lists this clonotype with a few counts. Its antigen is still unknown. This chain links TRBV18 with TRBJ2-2; D is undetermined. This sequence was found in a female donor with early-stage non-small cell lung cancer. Sequenced material: PBMCs, taken at surgery. The CDR3 loop is CASSPESGELFF. The CDR3 nucleotides read TGTGCCAGCTCACCAGAAAGCGGGGAGCTGTTTTTT.